This record looks at one T cell receptor beta chain sequence and its context. Its antigen is unidentified. J was trimmed by 0 bases and V by 5 bases; bases with no gene match: 5. The CDR3 has 16 amino acids. CMV status came from CD4+ T cell IFNgamma after overnight CMV lysate stimulation of fresh PBMCs. After CD4 positive bead selection, the CD4-negative fraction gave CD8 T cells. The data originate from a study of naive and memory T cell subsets. Two oligonucleotides, mixed equimolar, formed the beta constant-region primer covering TRBC1 and TRBC2. The ligated cDNA underwent four PCR rounds using SP2 and nested alpha and beta constant-region primers. TCRdb re-derived calls from the UMI-ligation and nested PCR reads in MiXCR, one entry per CDR3 protein. Of about 120,000 distinct CDR3 sequences listed, roughly 32% are singletons. Study observations and caveats: Over 90% of naive TCR sequences appeared only once after error correction, unlike memory subsets. From naive to CM, EM and EMRA, diversity decreased and Gini increased.

Sequencing was performed on central memory CD4+ T cells from blood. The rearrangement joins TRBV12-3 or TRBV12-4 to TRBJ2-1, with 9 nucleotides matching TRBD2. The sequence came from a human donor in good health. The CDR3 DNA reads as TGTGCCAGCAGTGGACTAGCGCCAAGCTCCTACAATGAGCAGTTCTTC. This translates into CASSGLAPSSYNEQFF.